The clone carrying this T cell receptor beta chain was detected a few times. What it recognizes is unknown. These data come from a study of cytomegalovirus exposure and HLA in healthy donors. The study's findings and limits: Association with HLA alleles at 0.05 false discovery rate was found for 17,000 or so TCR beta sequences in a later analysis.

Germline assignment: CDR1 SGHAT and CDR2 FQNNGV. The CDR3 has 16 residues. Germline trimming cut 2 bases from V and 5 bases from J; bases unmatched to any gene: 5. The PCR had 60 Vbeta and 13 Jbeta primers. Sequencing was performed with immunoSEQ multiplex PCR; in TCRdb, only in-frame clones are kept and a portion is missing. The sample yields 100,000 to 150,000 clones, 65% to 75% seen once. Material for sequencing was PBMCs. This clonotype originated in a man aged 40-49 years in good health and CMV-seropositive. V usage is TRBV11-2 and J usage is TRBJ2-3; the match to TRBD2 covers 12 bases. The CDR3 DNA is TGTGCCAGCAGCTTAACTAGCGGGAGGAGGCAAGATACGCAGTATTTT. This gives the protein CASSLTSGRRQDTQYF.